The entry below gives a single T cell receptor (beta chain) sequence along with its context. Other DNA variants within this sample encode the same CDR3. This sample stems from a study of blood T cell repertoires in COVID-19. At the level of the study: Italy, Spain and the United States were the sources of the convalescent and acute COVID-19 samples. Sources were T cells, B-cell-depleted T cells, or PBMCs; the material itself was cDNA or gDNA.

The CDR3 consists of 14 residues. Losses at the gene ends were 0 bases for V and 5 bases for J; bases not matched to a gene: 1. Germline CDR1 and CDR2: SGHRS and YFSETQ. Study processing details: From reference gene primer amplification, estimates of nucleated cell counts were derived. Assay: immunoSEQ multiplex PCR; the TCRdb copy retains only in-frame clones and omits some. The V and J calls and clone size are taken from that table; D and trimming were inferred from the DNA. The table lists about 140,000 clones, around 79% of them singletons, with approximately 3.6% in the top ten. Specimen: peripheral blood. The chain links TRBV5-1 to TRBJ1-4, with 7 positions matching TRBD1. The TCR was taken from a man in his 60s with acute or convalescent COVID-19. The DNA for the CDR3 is TGCGCCAGCAGCTTGGGGACAGGCAATGAAAAACTGTTTTTT. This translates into CASSLGTGNEKLFF.